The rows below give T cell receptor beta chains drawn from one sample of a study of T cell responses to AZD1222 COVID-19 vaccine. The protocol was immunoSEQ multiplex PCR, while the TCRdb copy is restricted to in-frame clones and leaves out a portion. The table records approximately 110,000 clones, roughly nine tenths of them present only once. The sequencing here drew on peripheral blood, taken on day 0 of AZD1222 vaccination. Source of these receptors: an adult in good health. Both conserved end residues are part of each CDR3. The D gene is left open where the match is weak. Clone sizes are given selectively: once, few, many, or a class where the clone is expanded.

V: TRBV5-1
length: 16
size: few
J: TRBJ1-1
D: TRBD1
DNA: TGCGCCAGCAGCTTAGGCGGACAGGGCCTGAACACTGAAGCTTTCTTT
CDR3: CASSLGGQGLNTEAFF

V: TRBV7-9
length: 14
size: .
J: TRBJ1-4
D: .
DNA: TGTGCCAGCAGCTCCCCTGCAACTAATGAAAAACTGTTTTTT
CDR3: CASSSPATNEKLFF

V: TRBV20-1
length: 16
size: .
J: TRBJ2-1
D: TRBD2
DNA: TGCAGTGCTAGTCGGCGACTAGCGGGGGAATACAATGAGCAGTTCTTC
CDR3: CSASRRLAGEYNEQFF

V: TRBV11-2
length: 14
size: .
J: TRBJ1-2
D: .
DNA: TGTGCCAGCAGTAAGACGACCACTAACTATGGCTACACCTTC
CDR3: CASSKTTTNYGYTF

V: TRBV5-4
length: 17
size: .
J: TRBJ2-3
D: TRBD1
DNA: TGTGCCAGCAGCCCGGGACAGGGGTTAACTAGCACAGATACGCAGTATTTT
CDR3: CASSPGQGLTSTDTQYF

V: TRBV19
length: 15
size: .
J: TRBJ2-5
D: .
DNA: TGTGCCAGTAGTCCCAAGCGGGTCAACCAAGAGACCCAGTACTTC
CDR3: CASSPKRVNQETQYF

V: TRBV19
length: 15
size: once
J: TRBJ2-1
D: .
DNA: TGTGCCAGTAGTATAGTGGAGAAGGGTCTACGTGAGCAGTTCTTC
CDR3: CASSIVEKGLREQFF

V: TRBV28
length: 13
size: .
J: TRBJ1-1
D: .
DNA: TGTGCCAGCAGTTTACCTATGAACACTGAAGCTTTCTTT
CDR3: CASSLPMNTEAFF

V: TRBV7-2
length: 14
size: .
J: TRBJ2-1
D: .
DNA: TGTGCCAGCTCCGCCCTGGCAGCCGACAATGAGCAGTTCTTC
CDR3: CASSALAADNEQFF

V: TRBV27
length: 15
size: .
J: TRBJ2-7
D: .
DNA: TGTGCCAGCAGTTTTGTGGGGGCCGTAGCCTACGAGCAGTACTTC
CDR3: CASSFVGAVAYEQYF

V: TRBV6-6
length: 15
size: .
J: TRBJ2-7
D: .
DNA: TGTGCCAGCAGCTCGGAGGGGGCGGGATTTCACGAGCAGTACTTC
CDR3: CASSSEGAGFHEQYF

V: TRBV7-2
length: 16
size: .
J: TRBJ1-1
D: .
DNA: TGTGCCAGCAGCCCGTTCGGGGCCCGGATGAACACTGAAGCTTTCTTT
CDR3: CASSPFGARMNTEAFF

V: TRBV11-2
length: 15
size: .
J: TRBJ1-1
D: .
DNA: TGTGCCAGCAGCTTACGGGGGGCCATGAACACTGAAGCTTTCTTT
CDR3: CASSLRGAMNTEAFF

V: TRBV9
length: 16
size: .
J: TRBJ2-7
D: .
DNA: TGTGCCAGCAGCGTAGGGGACGAGGGTAGGGGCTACGAGCAGTACTTC
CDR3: CASSVGDEGRGYEQYF

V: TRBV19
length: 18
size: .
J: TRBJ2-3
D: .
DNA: TGTGCCAGTAGTATAGGGGGGCGAGAACTTCCTAGCACAGATACGCAGTATTTT
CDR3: CASSIGGRELPSTDTQYF

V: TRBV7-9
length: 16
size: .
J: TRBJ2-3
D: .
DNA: TGTGCCAGCAGCCCTCCGATCCGTCGTGACCCAGATACGCAGTATTTT
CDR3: CASSPPIRRDPDTQYF

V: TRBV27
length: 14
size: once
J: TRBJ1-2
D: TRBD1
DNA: TGTGCCAGCAGTCGGACAGGGGAGTACTATGGCTACACCTTC
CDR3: CASSRTGEYYGYTF

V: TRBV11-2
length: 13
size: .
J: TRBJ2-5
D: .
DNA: TGTGCCAGCAGCTACGGGATCCAAGAGACCCAGTACTTC
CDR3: CASSYGIQETQYF

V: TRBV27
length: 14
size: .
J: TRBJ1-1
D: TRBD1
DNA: TGTGCCAGCAGCCGGACAGGGGATGACACTGAAGCTTTCTTT
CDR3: CASSRTGDDTEAFF

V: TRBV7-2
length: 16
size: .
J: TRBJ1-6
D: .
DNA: TGTGCCAGCAGCTCCACACGAAGCTCCTATAATTCACCCCTCCACTTT
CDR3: CASSSTRSSYNSPLHF

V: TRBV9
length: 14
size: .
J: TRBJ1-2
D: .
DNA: TGTGCCAGCAGCGTAGGAGACAGTAACTATGGCTACACCTTC
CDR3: CASSVGDSNYGYTF

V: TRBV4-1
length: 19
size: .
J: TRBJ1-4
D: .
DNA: TGCGCCAGCAGCCAAATTCCCCTCTTACCTGCCCCTCTCTATGAAAAACTGTTTTTT
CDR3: CASSQIPLLPAPLYEKLFF

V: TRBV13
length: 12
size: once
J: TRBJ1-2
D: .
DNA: TGTGCCAGCAGCTTAGGGCGCAGAGGCTACACCTTC
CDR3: CASSLGRRGYTF

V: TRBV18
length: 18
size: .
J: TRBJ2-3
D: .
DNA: TGTGCCAGCTCACCAAAGCTTACCGGGACGGACCTTGCAGATACGCAGTATTTT
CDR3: CASSPKLTGTDLADTQYF

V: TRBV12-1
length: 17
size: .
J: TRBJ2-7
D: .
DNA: TGTGCCAGCAGCTCCGAACCGGGACTAGCGGCAACCTACGAGCAGTACTTC
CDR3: CASSSEPGLAATYEQYF